The rows below give T cell receptor beta chains drawn from one sample of a study of blood T cell repertoires in COVID-19. Sequenced by immunoSEQ multiplex PCR; TCRdb stores in-frame clones only, minus some. The sample contains 450,000 or so clones, 89% of which appear only once. Material: peripheral blood. The receptors were gathered from a young man with COVID-19, enrolled during active disease. Both conserved end residues are part of each CDR3. A D gene is named only where the DNA matches it firmly. The size of a clone is reported for some rows only, either as once, few or many, or as a class for expanded clones.

>TRBD2|.|TRBJ2-3|TRBV29-1
TGCAGCGTTGTTAGCGGGTCACTAGATACGCAGTATTTT
CSVVSGSLDTQYF
>TRBD2|.|TRBJ2-1|TRBV9
TGTGCCAGCAGCGCCCGACTAGCGGGAGAGGGTGAGCAGTTCTTC
CASSARLAGEGEQFF
>.|.|TRBJ2-5|TRBV6-5
TGTGCCAGCAGCCACCCCCAGGAGACCCAGTACTTC
CASSHPQETQYF
>.|.|TRBJ1-4|TRBV7-2
TGTGCCAGCAGCAGCCGACGGAGTGAAAAACTGTTTTTT
CASSSRRSEKLFF
>.|.|TRBJ2-5|TRBV19
TGTGCCAGTAGTATTGCGATAGAAGAGACCCAGTACTTC
CASSIAIEETQYF
>TRBD2|.|TRBJ2-1|TRBV18
TGTGCCAGCTCACCACCGAACGTTTTGAACGGGGGGGCCGCTGAGCAGTTCTTC
CASSPPNVLNGGAAEQFF
>.|once|TRBJ1-5|TRBV30
TGTGCCTGGAGCCGGCTCAGACCCAGGGAAGGTCATCAGCCCCAGCATTTT
CAWSRLRPREGHQPQHF
>TRBD1|.|TRBJ1-4|TRBV4-1
TGCGCCAGCAGCCCCCAGGGGGCTAATGAAAAACTGTTTTTT
CASSPQGANEKLFF
>.|.|TRBJ2-1|TRBV6-6
TGTGCCAGCCTGACAGATTACAATGAGCAGTTCTTC
CASLTDYNEQFF
>.|.|TRBJ1-2|TRBV7-9
TGTGCCAGCAGCTTAGTACTCTTGGTAGGCTACACCTTC
CASSLVLLVGYTF
>.|.|TRBJ2-7|TRBV7-9
TGTGCCAGCAGCGTATTTACAAATGAGGGTCGCGACGAGCAGTACTTC
CASSVFTNEGRDEQYF
>TRBD1|.|TRBJ2-7|TRBV11-2
TGTGCCAGCAGCCCCGGACAGGGAGACTGGTACGAGCAGTACTTC
CASSPGQGDWYEQYF
>.|.|TRBJ2-1|TRBV15
TGTGCCACCAGCAGAGAATTATGGGAGGAGCAGTTCTTC
CATSRELWEEQFF
>TRBD2|.|TRBJ2-5|TRBV18
TGTGCCAGCTCACCCCCGGGACTAGCGGAGGGGAAGACCCAGTACTTC
CASSPPGLAEGKTQYF
>TRBD1|.|TRBJ1-2|TRBV19
TGTGCCAGTAGTACAAGGGGGACAGATGGCTACACCTTC
CASSTRGTDGYTF
>TRBD2|.|TRBJ2-3|TRBV2
TGTGCCAGCACGCGGACTAGCGGGGGCACAGATACGCAGTATTTT
CASTRTSGGTDTQYF
>.|.|TRBJ2-7|TRBV21-1
TGTGCCAGCAGCAAAGGGGTCGGGAGCCCACTGTACGAGCAGTACTTC
CASSKGVGSPLYEQYF
>.|.|TRBJ1-4|TRBV18
TGTGCCAGCTCACCACCCTCGAGGCCCACTAATGAAAAACTGTTTTTT
CASSPPSRPTNEKLFF
>.|.|TRBJ2-5|TRBV15
TGTGCCACCAGCAGAGATCTCGGACATACAACGGGAGAGACCCAGTACTTC
CATSRDLGHTTGETQYF
>.|.|TRBJ1-2|TRBV5-4
TGTGCCAGCAGTCGTGGGGGCGGAACTAACTATGGCTACACCTTC
CASSRGGGTNYGYTF
>TRBD2|.|TRBJ2-1|TRBV4-1
TGCGCCAGCAGCCCGCCCGCTAGCGGGAGGAACTACAATGAGCAGTTCTTC
CASSPPASGRNYNEQFF
>TRBD1|.|TRBJ2-5|TRBV7-9
TGTGCCAGCAGCCCCAGGGGGCGCAGCCAAGAGACCCAGTACTTC
CASSPRGRSQETQYF
>.|.|TRBJ1-5|TRBV7-2
TGTGCCAGCAGCTTAGCGCTAGGAGGGAATCAGCCCCAGCATTTT
CASSLALGGNQPQHF
>TRBD2|.|TRBJ2-5|TRBV29-1
TGCAGCGTTGAAGAAGGACTAGTGGGGTACCAAGAGACCCAGTACTTC
CSVEEGLVGYQETQYF
>.|.|TRBJ2-1|TRBV5-1
TGCGCCAGCAGCTTGGATCGGGAGCAGTTCTTC
CASSLDREQFF
>.|once|TRBJ2-5|TRBV12-3/TRBV12-4
TGTGCCAGCAGAGAGGTCCTCCAAGAGACCCAGTACTTC
CASREVLQETQYF
>.|.|TRBJ2-3|TRBV12-3/TRBV12-4
TGTGCCAGCAGTTTAGGTCTTAATACGCAGTATTTT
CASSLGLNTQYF